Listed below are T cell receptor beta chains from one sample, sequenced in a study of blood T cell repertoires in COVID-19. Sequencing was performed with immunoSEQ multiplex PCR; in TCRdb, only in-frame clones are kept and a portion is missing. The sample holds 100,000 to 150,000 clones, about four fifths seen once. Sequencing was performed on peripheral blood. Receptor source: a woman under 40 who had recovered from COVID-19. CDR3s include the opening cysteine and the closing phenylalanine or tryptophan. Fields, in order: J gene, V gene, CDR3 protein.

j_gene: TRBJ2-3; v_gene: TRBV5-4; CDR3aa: CASSDSGSTDTQYF
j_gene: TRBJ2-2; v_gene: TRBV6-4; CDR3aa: CASSLLTPNTGELFF
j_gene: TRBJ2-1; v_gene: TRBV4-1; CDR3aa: CASSQGGSEQFF
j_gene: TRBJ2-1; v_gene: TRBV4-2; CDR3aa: CASSQASEVNEQFF
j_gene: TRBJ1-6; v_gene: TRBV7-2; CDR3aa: CASSLGGGSSPLHF
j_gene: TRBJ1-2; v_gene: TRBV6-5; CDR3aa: CASSSSEGRGYTF
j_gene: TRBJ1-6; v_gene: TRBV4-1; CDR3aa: CASSLDRNSPLHF
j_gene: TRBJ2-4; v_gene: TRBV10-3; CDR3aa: CAISESDSPAKNIQYF
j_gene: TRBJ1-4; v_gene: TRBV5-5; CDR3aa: CASSPPTGINEKLFF
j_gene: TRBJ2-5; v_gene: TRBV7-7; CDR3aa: CASSPGDTQGLRETQYF
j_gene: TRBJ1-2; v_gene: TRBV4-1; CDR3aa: CASSQGVHETFPTNYGYTF
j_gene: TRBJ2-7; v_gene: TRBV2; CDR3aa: CASSAADTYEQYF
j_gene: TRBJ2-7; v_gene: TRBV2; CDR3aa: CASRGHTDSYEQYF
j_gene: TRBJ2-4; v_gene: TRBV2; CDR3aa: CASSPELVLTKNIQYF
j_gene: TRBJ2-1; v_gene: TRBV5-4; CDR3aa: CASSPGPGTGKNEQFF
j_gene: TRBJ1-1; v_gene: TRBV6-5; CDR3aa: CASRRPQGDTEAFF
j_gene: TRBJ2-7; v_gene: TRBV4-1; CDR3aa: CASSHEDQGVSYEQYF
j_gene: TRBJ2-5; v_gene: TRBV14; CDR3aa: CASSQEYSRETQYF
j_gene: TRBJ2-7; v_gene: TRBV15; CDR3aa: CATSSLPLAGAYEQYF
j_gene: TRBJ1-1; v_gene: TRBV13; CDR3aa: CASSPPRGDTEAFF
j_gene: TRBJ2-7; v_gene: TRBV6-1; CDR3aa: CASSEVLRTTPPYEQYF
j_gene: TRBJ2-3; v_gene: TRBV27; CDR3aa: CASSFGGDSTDTQYF
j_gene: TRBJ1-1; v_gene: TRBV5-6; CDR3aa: CASSLWLPGLMNTEAFF
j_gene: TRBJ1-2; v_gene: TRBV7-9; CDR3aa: CASSLVGQTNGYTF
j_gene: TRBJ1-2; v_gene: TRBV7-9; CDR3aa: CASSPRTGQNYGYTF
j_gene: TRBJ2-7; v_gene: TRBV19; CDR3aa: CASSRLQGASYEQYF
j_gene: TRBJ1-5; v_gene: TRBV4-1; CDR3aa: CASSQDGNSPNQPQHF
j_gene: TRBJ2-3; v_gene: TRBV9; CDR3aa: CASSVGLAGGGTDTQYF
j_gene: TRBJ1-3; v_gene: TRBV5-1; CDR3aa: CASSSYGDSGNTIYF
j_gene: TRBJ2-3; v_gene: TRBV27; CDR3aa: CASSLRLAGGPRTDTQYF
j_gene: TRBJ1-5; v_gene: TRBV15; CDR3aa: CATSRGGGASNQPQHF
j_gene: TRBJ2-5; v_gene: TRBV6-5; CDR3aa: CASSLRDRVSETQYF
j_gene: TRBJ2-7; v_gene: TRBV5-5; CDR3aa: CASSLLWDTPYEQYF
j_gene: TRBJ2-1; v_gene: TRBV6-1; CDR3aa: CASSEWEMGSYNEQFF
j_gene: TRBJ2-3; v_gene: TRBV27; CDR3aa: CASVAWGTSGPTSTDTQYF
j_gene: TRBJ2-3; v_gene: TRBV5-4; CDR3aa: CASSLPGLSTDTQYF
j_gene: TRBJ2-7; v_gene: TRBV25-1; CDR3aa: CASSRAVKSYEQYF
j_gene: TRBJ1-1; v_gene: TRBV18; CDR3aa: CASSPRTGTKKNTEAFF
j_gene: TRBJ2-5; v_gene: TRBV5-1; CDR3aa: CASSPRGGETQYF
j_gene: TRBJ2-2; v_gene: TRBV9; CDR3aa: CASSVSPGEGTGELFF
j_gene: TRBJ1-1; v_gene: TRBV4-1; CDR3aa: CASSPTTTDRNTEAFF
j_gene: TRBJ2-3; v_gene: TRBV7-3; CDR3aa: CASSLYRGADTQYF
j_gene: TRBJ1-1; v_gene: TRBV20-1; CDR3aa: CSAQRATEAFF
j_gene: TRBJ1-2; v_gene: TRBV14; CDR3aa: CASSQGVGLNYGYTF
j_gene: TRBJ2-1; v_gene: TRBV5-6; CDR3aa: CASSLRGTSGSDEQFF
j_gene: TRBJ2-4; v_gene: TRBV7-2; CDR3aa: CASRGGGSKNIQYF
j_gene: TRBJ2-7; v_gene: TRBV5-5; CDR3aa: CASSFRYEQYF
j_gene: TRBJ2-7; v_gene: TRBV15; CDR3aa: CATSRDGASGLYEQYF
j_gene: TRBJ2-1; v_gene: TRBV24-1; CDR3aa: CATSDLQGGAPWREKVSYNEQFF
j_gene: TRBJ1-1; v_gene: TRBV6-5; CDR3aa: CASSYSAGAYTEAFF
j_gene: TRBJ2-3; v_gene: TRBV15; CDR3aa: CATSKRLAGGTDTQYF
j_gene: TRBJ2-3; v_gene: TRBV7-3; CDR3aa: CASSLFGPGEATDTQYF
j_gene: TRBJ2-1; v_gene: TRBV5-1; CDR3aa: CASSQTSGSSYNEQFF
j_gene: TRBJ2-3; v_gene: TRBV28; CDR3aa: CASSLSGEITDTQYF